This paragraph covers one T cell receptor beta chain sequence. Its matching antigen is unknown. The data were taken from a study of cytomegalovirus exposure and HLA in healthy donors. Study results and limitations: In an earlier analysis, about 87% or about 30%: the productive usage of most TCR beta V segments.

The PCR contained 60 Vbeta and 13 Jbeta primers. Data came from immunoSEQ multiplex PCR; TCRdb stores just in-frame clones and leaves some out. Here the sample spans approximately 120,000 clones, about four fifths being singletons. There are 13 residues in the CDR3. The V segment lost 5 bases and the J segment 6 bases; nucleotides outside the gene matches: 2. CDR1 is SGHTA and CDR2 is FQGNSA in the germline V gene. This chain joins TRBV7-2 and TRBJ1-2; TRBD1 matches at 11 bases. The clonotype was recovered from a woman between 45 and 60 years old in good health and CMV-seropositive. Sequencing was performed on PBMCs. The CDR3 sequence is CASSPGQGDGYTF. CDR3 bases: TGTGCCAGCAGCCCGGGACAGGGGGATGGCTACACCTTC.